The 20 T cell receptor beta chains below come from one sample, sequenced in a study of shared clonotypes between healthy human individuals. The table came from immunoSEQ multiplex PCR; TCRdb's copy has only in-frame clones and leaves some out. The sample consists of roughly 1,100,000 clones, about 75% of them appearing once. Input material: memory CD4+ T cells sorted from blood. Subset here: CD45RA-negative fraction. These receptors all stem from a man aged 18 to 29 in good health.

The chain joins TRBV6-6 to TRBJ1-6; possibly TRBD1 for D (6 bases). CDR3 size: 15 residues. Germline CDR1 is MNHNY and CDR2 is SVGAGI (reference sequence). V was shortened by 2 bases and J by 10 bases, with 15 bases between the two germline ends. The CDR3 protein is CASSYRQGIGSPLHF. In nucleotides, the CDR3 is TGTGCCAGCAGTTACCGGCAGGGGATCGGATCACCCCTCCACTTT.

The genes are TRBV6-5 and TRBJ1-6, with D unresolved. The germline gives CDR1 MNHEY, CDR2 SVGAGI. CDR3 length equals 15 residues. V was trimmed by 6 bases and J by 6 bases, leaving 15 bases between them. CDR3 nucleotides: TGTGCCAGCAGCGTAGCCCCGGATGGTAATTCACCCCTCCACTTT. It encodes CASSVAPDGNSPLHF.

This chain joins TRBV2 and TRBJ2-3; D is undetermined. Trimming cost V 5 bases and J 4 bases, with 7 bases left between them. Germline values: CDR1 SNHLY, CDR2 FYNNEI. The CDR3 is 12 residues long. CDR3 loop: CASSIRPDTQYF. In DNA, the CDR3 is TGTGCCAGCAGTATACGTCCAGATACGCAGTATTTT.

In regard to this clone: Other nucleotide sequences from this sample produce the same CDR3. The chain employs TRBV25-1 and TRBJ1-6, with D possibly matching TRBD1 (5 bases). Germline CDR1 is MGHDK and CDR2 is SYGVNS. There are 13 residues in the CDR3. V was clipped by 8 bases and J by 5 bases, with 10 bases between them. The CDR3 sequence is CASRGTDNSPLHF. CDR3 in DNA: TGTGCCAGCCGCGGGACGGATAATTCACCCCTCCACTTT.

This clone was seen a handful of times. V and J are TRBV7-6 and TRBJ2-7, with 16 bases aligning to TRBD2. CDR3 length: 16 amino acids. Germline CDR1 and CDR2: SGHVS and FNYEAQ. The junction had 3 bases not matched to a gene; V was cut back by 5 bases and J by 2 bases. The CDR3 is CASSPGTSGGAYEQYF. DNA for the CDR3: TGTGCCAGCAGCCCCGGGACTAGCGGGGGGGCCTACGAGCAGTACTTC.

The chain carries TRBV6-1 and TRBJ2-2; no definite D call. Germline V gives CDR1 MNHNS, CDR2 SASEGT. This CDR3 comprises 17 residues. Trimming removed 2 bases from V and 2 bases from J, with 15 bases in between. CDR3 amino acids: CASSENDLRLNTGELFF. DNA of the CDR3: TGTGCCAGCAGTGAAAATGATTTACGGCTAAACACCGGGGAGCTGTTTTTT.

The chain is built from TRBV28 and TRBJ1-2, with D unresolved. V dropped 3 bases and J dropped 5 bases, with 16 bases sitting between them. Germline V gene lookup returns CDR1 MDHEN and CDR2 SYDVKM. The CDR3 loop spans 15 amino acids. CDR3 coding DNA: TGTGCCAGCAGTTTTGCGAATACTCCCTCGTATGGCTACACCTTC. This gives the protein CASSFANTPSYGYTF.

About this clone itself: One base separates it from a far larger clone, so it is likely a read error. Other DNA sequences of this sample code for an identical CDR3. The J gene is TRBJ1-1, the V gene TRBV5-4; D unresolved. The CDR3 totals 13 residues. The V gene's germline CDR1 is SGHNT and CDR2 YYREEE (reference sequence). Trimming took off 5 bases at V and 6 bases at J, with 14 bases between the two ends. The CDR3 spells CASRYSGGAEAFF. CDR3 bases: TGTGCCAGCAGGTATTCAGGTGGCGCTGAAGCTTTCTTT.

This clone was counted once. V and J are TRBV5-4 and TRBJ2-3, with a possible D match to TRBD2 (5 bases). Germline-derived CDR1 and CDR2 are SGHNT and YYREEE (reference sequence). Trimming removed 2 bases at V and 5 bases at J, with 12 bases between. This CDR3 comprises 14 residues. The CDR3 region is CASSFSAGRDTQYF. Here the CDR3 DNA reads TGTGCCAGCAGCTTCTCCGCGGGCCGAGATACGCAGTATTTT.

This clone was counted ten times or more. The chain has TRBV5-4 and TRBJ2-1, with 12 bases identical to TRBD2. Germline V gene lookup returns CDR1 SGHNT and CDR2 YYREEE (reference sequence). The CDR3 is 16 residues long. The V gene end was trimmed by 3 bases and the J gene end by 6 bases; junction bases not matched to a gene: 7. The CDR3 nucleotides read TGTGCCAGCAGCTCGGCCGGGACTAGCGGGTCCAATGAGCAGTTCTTC. Protein sequence: CASSSAGTSGSNEQFF.

The chain is built from TRBV18 and TRBJ2-5; D is perhaps TRBD2 (6 bases). The CDR3 contains 16 residues. The germline V and J ends were trimmed by 6 bases and 5 bases, with 22 bases remaining between them. Germline V gene sequence: CDR1 KGHSH, CDR2 LQKENI. The CDR3 region is CASSLLGGPHIETQYF. The CDR3 DNA sequence: TGTGCCAGCTCTCTGCTGGGGGGACCACATATTGAGACCCAGTACTTC.

This clone was seen only a few times. The chain joins TRBV2 to TRBJ2-2; no clear D. The germline CDR1 and CDR2 sequences are SNHLY and FYNNEI. The V end was cut by 4 bases, the J end by 1 base, with 7 bases between. This CDR3 has 14 amino acids. CDR3 in amino acids: CASSGQMNTGELFF. In DNA form, the CDR3 reads TGTGCCAGCAGTGGGCAAATGAACACCGGGGAGCTGTTTTTT.

The chain is built from TRBV7-6 and TRBJ2-7; D gene ambiguous. Germline V CDR1 and CDR2: SGHVS, FNYEAQ. This CDR3 has 14 amino acids. V was shortened by 1 base and J by 3 bases, with 10 bases between the two germline ends. Written as DNA, the CDR3 is TGTGCCAGCAGCTTAGGAGGTAGGAGCTACGAGCAGTACTTC. It translates to CASSLGGRSYEQYF.

The chain recombines TRBV19 with TRBJ2-3; 9 bases agree with TRBD2. The V gene's germline CDR1 is LNHDA and CDR2 SQIVND (reference sequence). This CDR3 region has 16 residues. The ends lost 3 bases at V and 4 bases at J; junction bases unmatched: 8. This CDR3 is CASSITSTSGSDTQYF. In nucleotides, the CDR3 is TGTGCCAGTAGTATTACCTCGACTAGCGGTTCAGATACGCAGTATTTT.

Worth noting for this clone: The same CDR3 is also encoded by other DNA sequences in this sample. V usage is TRBV5-1 and J usage is TRBJ2-3; 8 nucleotides line up with TRBD1. Germline V gene data show CDR1 as SGHRS and CDR2 as YFSETQ. V trimming: 0 bases; J trimming: 3 bases; junction bases outside the gene matches: 3. This CDR3 has 15 amino acids. Written as DNA, the CDR3 is TGCGCCAGCAGCTTGGGGCAGGGGGCAACAGATACGCAGTATTTT. Its protein is CASSLGQGATDTQYF.

The chain is built from TRBV29-1 and TRBJ1-5, with a weak D call TRBD1 (5 bases). This CDR3 has 13 residues. V lost 2 bases and J 4 bases, leaving 9 bases between the germline ends. CDR1 is SQVTM, CDR2 ANQGSEA, per germline. In DNA form, the CDR3 reads TGCAGCGTTGAACTGGGACCTAATCAGCCCCAGCATTTT. This translates into CSVELGPNQPQHF.

The chain has TRBV11-2 and TRBJ2-3; tentative D call: TRBD2 (5 bases). This CDR3 comprises 16 residues. In germline, CDR1 is SGHAT, CDR2 FQNNGV. The V end was cut by 4 bases, the J end by 2 bases, with 16 bases between. CDR3 sequence reads: CASSSSGNSFTDTQYF. The CDR3 nucleotides are TGTGCCAGCAGCTCCTCCGGGAACTCGTTCACAGATACGCAGTATTTT.

The gene calls are TRBV6-1 and TRBJ2-3, with 15 bases that match TRBD2. Germline V lookup: CDR1 MNHNS, CDR2 SASEGT. The CDR3 has 17 residues. Unmatched junction bases numbered 5, after V lost 4 bases and J lost 3 bases. The CDR3 nucleotides read TGTGCCAGCAGTGGGCGGACTAGCGGGAGGGGGACAGATACGCAGTATTTT. Amino acid sequence: CASSGRTSGRGTDTQYF.

For this clone: Additional DNA sequences in this sample encode the identical CDR3. The V and J genes are TRBV29-1 and TRBJ1-1; possible D gene TRBD1, 6 bases. From germline, CDR1 is SQVTM and CDR2 ANQGSEA. Trimming took off 6 bases at V and 3 bases at J, with 8 bases between the two ends. The CDR3 is 11 amino acids. The CDR3 is CSVHRDTEAFF. The CDR3 coding sequence is TGCAGCGTCCACAGGGACACTGAAGCTTTCTTT.

This clone was detected only a few times. This chain uses TRBV6-1 with TRBJ2-3; 8 positions agree with TRBD1. V shed 6 bases, J shed 1 base, and the junction held 6 bases outside the gene matches. CDR1 MNHNS and CDR2 SASEGT come from the germline V gene. This CDR3 has 15 amino acids. The CDR3 region has the DNA TGTGCCAGCAGAAACAGGGGGGACGGCACAGATACGCAGTATTTT. It specifies CASRNRGDGTDTQYF.